The T cell receptor (beta chain) under discussion was sequenced for a study of T cell repertoires in cytomegalovirus infection. Germline V lookup: CDR1 MNHEY, CDR2 SMNVEV (reference sequence). The CDR3 spans 14 residues. Each CDR3 protein gets one entry after TCRdb re-called the reads with MiXCR. This sample has 100,000 or so distinct CDR3 sequences, with 23% found just once. This clonotype was found once. The chain is built from TRBV27 and TRBJ1-3; TRBD1 aligns across 8 bases. Source material: CD8+ T cells from PBMCs. This clonotype originated in a human donor in good health (CMV status not recorded). Some clones in this sample may be carry-over from other donors' samples. This CDR3 reads CDTRTGNSGNTIYF. CDR3 DNA: TGTGACACCCGGACAGGGAACTCTGGAAACACCATATATTTT.